Reported below is one T cell receptor beta chain. The repertoire was sequenced with immunoSEQ multiplex PCR; TCRdb's copy has only in-frame clones and lacks some. The table lists under 55,000 clones, about 96% of them singletons, with under 0.45% in the top ten. This entry comes from a study of technical replicates of blood from a handful of donors. V trimming: 4 bases; J trimming: 4 bases; junction bases outside the gene matches: 1. Germline V CDR1 and CDR2: SGHRS, YFSETQ. This CDR3 contains 13 residues. Sequences were obtained from T cells isolated from PBMCs. The chain recombines TRBV5-1 with TRBJ2-7; 11 positions match TRBD1. The sequence came from a human donor in good health. DNA of the CDR3: TGCGCCAGCAGCGGGACAGGGGGATACGAGCAGTACTTC. This encodes CASSGTGGYEQYF.